The 25 T cell receptor beta chains given below trace back to one sample, sequenced in a study of blood T cell repertoires in COVID-19. Measured with immunoSEQ multiplex PCR; TCRdb has only the in-frame clones, and not every one. This sample carries roughly 220,000 clones, roughly nine tenths of them seen once, and the ten largest clones take 9.5% to 13%. Sequencing was performed on peripheral blood. All receptors come from a woman aged 45-59 years with COVID-19, enrolled during active disease.

At least ten counts were recorded for this clone. V and J are TRBV7-8 and TRBJ1-4; 7 nucleotides align to TRBD1. With 4 bases clipped from V and 3 bases from J, the junction kept 8 bases outside the gene matches. Germline CDR1 is SGHVS and CDR2 is FQNEAQ. The CDR3 is 16 amino acids. The CDR3: CASSYFDRAANEKLFF. CDR3 nucleotide sequence: TGTGCCAGCAGCTATTTCGACAGGGCGGCTAATGAAAAACTGTTTTTT.

The gene calls are TRBV19 and TRBJ2-2; perhaps TRBD2 as D (5 bases). Germline CDR1 is LNHDA and CDR2 is SQIVND (reference sequence). With 3 bases removed from V and 6 bases from J, the gap between germline ends came to 11 bases. CDR3 length: 14 amino acids. The CDR3 loop is CASSISGFAGELFF. CDR3 sequence (DNA): TGTGCCAGTAGTATTTCGGGGTTCGCCGGGGAGCTGTTTTTT.

In this sample, this clone turned up once. The chain joins TRBV19 to TRBJ1-1; tentatively, D is TRBD1 (5 bases). The V gene lost 4 bases and the J gene lost 5 bases, with 14 bases spanning the gap. In germline, CDR1 is LNHDA, CDR2 SQIVND (reference sequence). The CDR3 loop spans 14 amino acids. Here the CDR3 DNA reads TGTGCCAGTAGTACCCAGGGTGGTTGGACTGAAGCTTTCTTT. It codes for CASSTQGGWTEAFF.

This rearrangement joins TRBV23-1 to TRBJ2-7; no firm D call. TRBV23-1 falls under the ORF class, with uncertain function. The CDR3 has 17 amino acids. V lost 0 bases to trimming and J lost 4 bases, with 19 bases between them. The CDR3 reads CASSQSMYWRGNYEQYV. CDR3 DNA: TGCGCCAGCAGTCAATCGATGTACTGGAGAGGCAATTACGAGCAGTACGTC.

The rearrangement joins TRBV7-2 to TRBJ2-1; 11 bases line up with TRBD2. CDR3 length: 15 residues. Germline V gives CDR1 SGHTA, CDR2 FQGNSA. With 1 base clipped from V and 7 bases from J, the junction kept 3 bases outside the gene matches. The CDR3 bases are TGTGCCAGCAGCTTAGTTAGCGGGGGGGTGAATGAGCAGTTCTTC. It yields the protein CASSLVSGGVNEQFF.

V is TRBV19 and J is TRBJ1-4; D gene ambiguous. Germline CDR1 and CDR2: LNHDA and SQIVND (reference sequence). With 3 bases removed from V and 7 bases from J, the gap between germline ends came to 12 bases. The length of the CDR3 is 14 residues. The CDR3 sequence: CASSMNSGSEKLFF. The CDR3 nucleotides are TGTGCCAGTAGTATGAACAGTGGAAGTGAAAAACTGTTTTTT.

The chain has TRBV4-3 and TRBJ2-6, with TRBD1 identical over 7 bases. Losses at the gene ends were 0 bases for V and 1 base for J; bases not matched to a gene: 12. CDR1 LGHNA and CDR2 YSLEER come from the germline V gene. The CDR3 runs to 20 residues. DNA for the CDR3: TGCGCCAGCAGCCAAGATGTCTATGGGACAGCCAATTCTGGGGCCAACGTCCTGACTTTC. This gives the protein CASSQDVYGTANSGANVLTF.

This clone appeared a single time. The chain couples TRBV11-2 to TRBJ1-2, with a weak D call TRBD1 (6 bases). The CDR3 totals 12 residues. Germline V lookup: CDR1 SGHAT, CDR2 FQNNGV. Trimming removed 2 bases from V and 8 bases from J, with 9 bases in between. The CDR3 protein is CASSLPGAGYTF. The CDR3 DNA reads as TGTGCCAGCAGCTTACCAGGGGCGGGCTACACCTTC.

This sequence joins TRBV28 and TRBJ1-2, with 7 nucleotides matching TRBD1. The CDR3 runs to 12 residues. J lost 4 bases, V lost 7 bases, and 3 bases had no gene match. Germline V CDR1 and CDR2: MDHEN, SYDVKM. The CDR3 nucleotides are TGTGCCAGCAATACAGGGGTCTATGGCTACACCTTC. As protein: CASNTGVYGYTF.

V and J are TRBV4-1 and TRBJ1-3; perhaps TRBD1 as D (6 bases). The CDR3 has 16 amino acids. Trimming took off 4 bases at V and 8 bases at J, with 21 bases between the two ends. Germline CDR1 and CDR2: MGHRA and YSYEKL. As DNA, the CDR3 is TGCGCCAGCAGCCTAGTAGAAGGGGGAGTTAGAGACACCATATATTTT. The encoded protein is CASSLVEGGVRDTIYF.

The CDR3 nucleotides read TGTGCCAGCAGCTTGAAAGGGGGGGCCAACACAGATACGCAGTATTTT. It translates to CASSLKGGANTDTQYF. The chain recombines TRBV5-6 with TRBJ2-3; TRBD2 might be the D (7 bases). Between the trimmed V and J ends, which lost 1 base and 2 bases, there was a span of 14 bases. Germline V CDR1 and CDR2: SGHDT, YYEEEE. The CDR3 extends over 16 amino acids.

The genes are TRBV6-5 and TRBJ2-3, with 14 bases that match TRBD2. Germline V CDR1 and CDR2: MNHEY, SVGAGI. CDR3 length: 15 residues. Trimming removed 10 bases from V and 7 bases from J; junction bases left unmatched: 10. In DNA form, the CDR3 reads TGTGCCACCGGGACTAGCGGGGGTAAGGGGCATACGCAGTATTTT. Protein sequence: CATGTSGGKGHTQYF.

J is TRBJ2-3 and V is TRBV4-1, with TRBD2 identical over 8 bases. There are 17 residues in the CDR3. Germline V gene data show CDR1 as MGHRA and CDR2 as YSYEKL. The J segment lost 2 bases and the V segment lost 3 bases, leaving 10 bases of the junction unmatched. The CDR3 sequence is CASSHGIQRGPTDTQYF. The CDR3 DNA is TGCGCCAGCAGCCACGGAATCCAGCGGGGGCCCACAGATACGCAGTATTTT.

The chain is built from TRBV6-4 and TRBJ2-3; TRBD2 agrees at 9 bases. V dropped 2 bases and J dropped 5; count of bases not matched to a gene: 2. In germline, CDR1 is MRHNA, CDR2 SNTAGT. CDR3 length: 14 residues. CDR3 nucleotide sequence: TGTGCCAGCAGTGACGCGGGGGGGCAAGATACGCAGTATTTT. This encodes CASSDAGGQDTQYF.

V is TRBV7-8 and J is TRBJ2-7; TRBD1 aligns across 11 bases. V was clipped by 0 bases and J by 6 bases; unmatched bases: 1. The CDR3 has 14 amino acids. Germline V gene sequence: CDR1 SGHVS, CDR2 FQNEAQ. In DNA, the CDR3 is TGTGCCAGCAGCTTAGCGGGACAGGGGGGCGAGCAGTACGTC. Its translation: CASSLAGQGGEQYV.

The J gene is TRBJ1-2, the V gene TRBV15; TRBD1 matches 7 bases. The germline V gene encodes CDR1 LNHNV and CDR2 YYDKDF (reference sequence). This CDR3 has 13 residues. The trim removed 2 bases at V and 6 bases at J, leaving 3 bases unmatched. CDR3: CATSRLQGDGYTF. The CDR3 bases are TGTGCCACCAGCAGACTGCAGGGGGATGGCTACACCTTC.

J is TRBJ2-3 and V is TRBV5-1; TRBD2 matches 10 bases. J gave up 2 bases and V 4 bases, and 10 bases lay outside the gene matches. The V gene's germline CDR1 is SGHRS and CDR2 YFSETQ. The CDR3 covers 17 residues. CDR3 loop: CASSLALAGSLTDTQYF. In nucleotides, the CDR3 is TGCGCCAGCAGCCTCGCACTAGCGGGGTCACTCACAGATACGCAGTATTTT.

The V and J genes are TRBV6-4 and TRBJ2-3, with D maybe TRBD1 (6 bases). Looked up from germline, CDR1 is MRHNA and CDR2 is SNTAGT. The CDR3 is 16 amino acids. Trimming left V 6 bases short and J 2 bases short, with 18 bases between. CDR3 DNA sequence: TGTGCCAGCAGCCCCGAAGGGGGACCTAACACAGATACGCAGTATTTT. Its protein is CASSPEGGPNTDTQYF.

This clone was seen ten or more times. The chain combines TRBV5-1 with TRBJ1-6; the D gene is possibly TRBD1 (6 bases). CDR3 size: 16 residues. Germline V gene lookup returns CDR1 SGHRS and CDR2 YFSETQ. V was cut by 7 bases and J by 7 bases, with 21 bases left in between. The DNA for the CDR3 is TGCGCCAGCCACCCCGAGGGGGGGGCGCAGAATTCACCCCTCCACTTT. Its protein product is CASHPEGGAQNSPLHF.

The chain joins TRBV2 to TRBJ1-2; D ambiguous. Between the trimmed V and J ends, which lost 7 bases and 8 bases, there was a span of 14 bases. The CDR3 runs 12 residues. The germline gives CDR1 SNHLY, CDR2 FYNNEI. CDR3 loop: CASMRLMEGYTF. The CDR3 coding sequence is TGTGCCAGCATGCGACTAATGGAGGGCTACACCTTC.

V usage is TRBV6-8 and J usage is TRBJ1-5; 10 positions agree with TRBD1. Germline V gene sequence: CDR1 MNHGY, CDR2 SAAAGT. This CDR3 is 16 amino acids long. Trimming cost V 5 bases and J 5 bases; bases outside gene matches: 9. CDR3 nucleotides: TGTGCCAGCAGTAACGAGATGGACAGGGGGGATCAGCCCCAGCATTTT. Encoded protein: CASSNEMDRGDQPQHF.

The chain links TRBV19 to TRBJ1-2, with D hard to call. Germline loops: CDR1 LNHDA, CDR2 SQIVND (reference sequence). CDR3 length: 14 residues. V was pared by 6 bases and J by 4 bases, with 15 bases between. CDR3 protein: CASSPTRLGYGYTF. DNA for the CDR3: TGTGCCAGTAGCCCGACACGGCTGGGCTATGGCTACACCTTC.

The chain employs TRBV30 and TRBJ1-1, with a weak D call TRBD1 (5 bases). This CDR3 contains 14 residues. V lost 4 bases and J 3 bases, leaving 15 bases between the germline ends. Germline V gene sequence: CDR1 GTSNPN, CDR2 SVGIG (reference sequence). DNA of the CDR3: TGTGCCTGGACAGGGCTTCGGGTGGACACTGAAGCTTTCTTT. Translated: CAWTGLRVDTEAFF.

J is TRBJ1-3 and V is TRBV5-1; the D gene is possibly TRBD1 (6 bases). Between the trimmed V and J ends, which lost 0 bases and 0 bases, there was a span of 10 bases. The CDR3 contains 16 residues. Per germline, CDR1 SGHRS and CDR2 YFSETQ. The CDR3 protein is CASSLVGGNSGNTIYF. In DNA, the CDR3 is TGCGCCAGCAGCTTGGTAGGGGGAAACTCTGGAAACACCATATATTTT. The full variable domain, in which reference TRBV5-1 and TRBJ1-3 provide the parts outside the CDR3, is KAGVTQTPRYLIKTRGQQVTLSCSPISGHRSVSWYQQTPGQGLQFLFEYFSETQRNKGNFPGRFSGRQFSNSRSEMNVSTLELGDSALYLCASSLVGGNSGNTIYFGEGSWLTVV.

Details on this clone: Other DNA sequences in the same sample also yield this CDR3. The V and J genes are TRBV9 and TRBJ2-7; TRBD2 agrees at 7 bases. The J segment lost 4 bases and the V segment lost 0 bases, leaving 4 bases of the junction unmatched. CDR3 length equals 14 residues. The germline V gene encodes CDR1 SGDLS and CDR2 YYNGEE. In DNA form, the CDR3 reads TGTGCCAGCAGCGTAGGCGGGGAGGGGTACGAGCAGTACTTC. Translated: CASSVGGEGYEQYF.